What follows are 22 T cell receptor beta chains derived from one specimen sequenced in a study of shared clonotypes between healthy human individuals. Assay used: immunoSEQ multiplex PCR; TCRdb lists only in-frame clones, some missing. Of around 2.5 million clones listed, 93% are singletons. The sequenced material came from naive CD4+ T cells from PBMCs. Subset defined: CD45RA+ positively selected. The source is a man aged 18 to 30 in good health. Some clones in this sample may be carry-over from other donors' samples.

The J gene is TRBJ1-3, the V gene TRBV11-2; possible D gene TRBD1, 6 bases. This CDR3 has 15 amino acids. The V and J ends lost 0 bases and 2 bases respectively, with 8 bases between them. CDR1 SGHAT and CDR2 FQNNGV come from the germline V gene. Here the CDR3 reads CASSLDRGPGNTIYF. In nucleotides, the CDR3 is TGTGCCAGCAGCTTAGATCGGGGGCCTGGAAACACCATATATTTT.

CDR3 DNA sequence: TGTGCCTGGTTGACAGGTTATAATTCACCCCTCCACTTT. Encoded protein: CAWLTGYNSPLHF. The gene calls are TRBV30 and TRBJ1-6; possibly TRBD1 for D (6 bases). Germline V lookup: CDR1 GTSNPN, CDR2 SVGIG (reference sequence). V lost 5 bases and J 4 bases, leaving 9 bases between the germline ends. CDR3 length equals 13 residues.

This rearrangement joins TRBV19 to TRBJ2-2; unclear D gene. Germline-derived CDR1 and CDR2 are LNHDA and SQIVND (reference sequence). Deletions cut 4 bases from V and 9 bases from J, with 6 bases between. The CDR3 extends over 11 amino acids. The CDR3 DNA reads TGTGCCAGTAGTAATAGAAGGGAGCTGTTTTTT. It is translated as CASSNRRELFF.

The chain recombines TRBV5-1 with TRBJ2-6; either TRBD1 or TRBD2 may fit D (5 bases each). There are 15 residues in the CDR3. The ends were cut back, 4 bases at V and 2 bases at J, with 10 bases in the middle. Germline loops: CDR1 SGHRS, CDR2 YFSETQ. This CDR3 is CASSPGHPGANVLTF. Written as DNA, the CDR3 is TGCGCCAGCAGCCCGGGGCACCCTGGGGCCAACGTCCTGACTTTC.

This clone was seen more than once but under ten times. Other DNA sequences of this sample code for an identical CDR3. The rearrangement uses TRBV20-1 and TRBJ1-2; a weak D match, TRBD1 (5 bases). Trimming left V 6 bases short and J 8 bases short, with 10 bases between. The CDR3 is 10 amino acids. The germline V gene has CDR1 DFQATT and CDR2 SNEGSKA (reference sequence). The CDR3 DNA sequence: TGCAGTGCCCAGAGGGGAGGCTACACCTTC. Protein: CSAQRGGYTF.

As DNA, the CDR3 is TGTGCCAGCAGCTTAGCCGGGACAGGGTGGGAGCAGTACTTC. Translated, it gives CASSLAGTGWEQYF. This sequence joins TRBV7-9 and TRBJ2-7; TRBD1 matches at 9 bases. With 0 bases clipped from V and 7 bases from J, the junction kept 4 bases outside the gene matches. The germline gives CDR1 SEHNR, CDR2 FQNEAQ (reference sequence). This CDR3 spans 14 amino acids.

This chain's CDR3 is CASSPLVLQFF. Written as DNA, the CDR3 is TGTGCCAGCAGCCCTTTAGTATTGCAGTTCTTC. The V and J genes are TRBV7-2 and TRBJ2-1; D is unclear. Germline CDR1 and CDR2: SGHTA and FQGNSA. V gave up 5 bases and J gave up 12 bases, with 11 bases separating them. The CDR3 contains 11 residues.

The rearrangement joins TRBV18 to TRBJ1-1; a weak D match, TRBD1 (6 bases). Trimming took 2 bases from V and 3 from J, leaving 10 bases between them. From germline, CDR1 is KGHSH and CDR2 LQKENI. This CDR3 has 14 residues. CDR3 in amino acids: CASSPGGADTEAFF. The CDR3 DNA follows: TGTGCCAGCTCACCAGGGGGGGCCGACACTGAAGCTTTCTTT.

This clone has only one observation. V is TRBV2 and J is TRBJ2-6; the D gene is possibly TRBD2 (5 bases). The germline V gene encodes CDR1 SNHLY and CDR2 FYNNEI. The CDR3 sequence is 14 residues long. The V gene lost 10 bases and the J gene lost 2 bases, with 12 bases spanning the gap. In nucleotides, the CDR3 is TGTGCCACTTACCGGACTCCTGGGGCCAACGTCCTGACTTTC. Its translation: CATYRTPGANVLTF.

This clone turned up a few times. The rearrangement links TRBV6-5 to TRBJ2-2, with 10 bases fitting TRBD2. This CDR3 region has 16 residues. Trimming took 4 bases from V and 5 from J; bases not matched to a gene: 7. Germline V CDR1 and CDR2: MNHEY, SVGAGI. CDR3 bases: TGTGCCAGCAGTTCAGTAGCGGGAGGTCAGACCGGGGAGCTGTTTTTT. It is translated as CASSSVAGGQTGELFF.

A word on this clone: Other DNA sequences within the sample encode an identical CDR3. This chain links TRBV9 with TRBJ1-1; D remains unclear. V gave up 1 base and J gave up 2 bases, with 6 bases separating them. Germline-derived CDR1 and CDR2 are SGDLS and YYNGEE. The CDR3 is made up of 13 amino acids. The CDR3 DNA reads TGTGCCAGCAGCGTAAGGGTAAACACTGAAGCTTTCTTT. This codes for CASSVRVNTEAFF.

The chain uses TRBV27 and TRBJ2-2; D is perhaps TRBD1 or TRBD2 (5 bases each). The ends were cut back, 2 bases at V and 4 bases at J, with 17 bases in the middle. CDR3 length equals 17 residues. Per the germline V gene, CDR1 is MNHEY and CDR2 is SMNVEV (reference sequence). Here the CDR3 reads CASSLTGPRGVTGELFF. CDR3 nucleotide sequence: TGTGCCAGCAGTTTAACCGGGCCCCGAGGGGTCACCGGGGAGCTGTTTTTT.

J is TRBJ2-7 and V is TRBV21-1. TRBV21-1 is designated a pseudogene. The CDR3 length is 12 residues. CDR3 in DNA: TGTGCCAGCAGCAAATTCGACGGCGAGCAGTACTTC. This gives the protein CASSKFDGEQYF.

This chain uses TRBV7-9 with TRBJ1-4; D perhaps matches TRBD1 (5 bases). V gave up 7 bases and J gave up 3 bases, with 21 bases separating them. The CDR3 runs 17 residues. Germline CDR1 SEHNR, CDR2 FQNEAQ (reference sequence). The CDR3 sequence: CASTNLAGRGANEKLFF. CDR3 nucleotides: TGTGCCAGCACCAACTTAGCAGGTCGGGGGGCTAATGAAAAACTGTTTTTT.

The gene calls are TRBV5-8 and TRBJ2-5; D might be TRBD1 (7 bases). Germline V gives CDR1 SGHTS, CDR2 YDEGEE. Trimming took off 3 bases at V and 7 bases at J, with 13 bases between the two ends. This CDR3 has 13 residues. In DNA, the CDR3 is TGTGCCAGCAGCTGGGGGGCAGGGGGGACCCAGTACTTC. Its translation: CASSWGAGGTQYF.

This rearrangement joins TRBV6-6 to TRBJ1-1; D uncertain. The germline V and J ends were trimmed by 7 bases and 1 base, with 19 bases remaining between them. The CDR3 runs 16 residues. CDR1 MNHNY and CDR2 SVGAGI come from the germline V gene (reference sequence). CDR3 sequence (DNA): TGTGCCAGCACTAAGGGCGGCGGGTATAAGAACACTGAAGCTTTCTTT. It encodes CASTKGGGYKNTEAFF.

The chain has TRBV4-2 and TRBJ1-1; TRBD1 matches at 7 bases. The CDR3 consists of 17 residues. Trimming took 4 bases from V and 1 from J; bases not matched to a gene: 12. Germline CDR1 is LGHNA and CDR2 is YNFKEQ. The CDR3 DNA sequence: TGTGCCAGCAGCCCCCTAATACAGGGGCTTGGGAACACTGAAGCTTTCTTT. Protein: CASSPLIQGLGNTEAFF.

A single count supports this clone. Other DNA sequences in the sample encode the same CDR3. The chain joins TRBV28 to TRBJ2-5, with 15 bases fitting TRBD2. The germline V gene encodes CDR1 MDHEN and CDR2 SYDVKM. CDR3 length: 16 residues. Unmatched junction bases numbered 3, after V lost 5 bases and J lost 2 bases. CDR3 nucleotide sequence: TGTGCCAGCAGTCTCGGACTAGCGGGAGGGCAAGAGACCCAGTACTTC. The encoded protein is CASSLGLAGGQETQYF.

The rearrangement uses TRBV28 and TRBJ1-2; possible D gene TRBD1, 5 bases. The CDR3 is 15 residues long. Per the germline V gene, CDR1 is MDHEN and CDR2 is SYDVKM. The V end lost 6 bases, the J end lost 1 base, and 15 bases lay between the germline ends. Here the CDR3 DNA reads TGTGCCAGCAGATCGCCGACAGCCGGTAACTATGGCTACACCTTC. Its protein product is CASRSPTAGNYGYTF.

The genes are TRBV25-1 and TRBJ2-7; TRBD1 matches 9 bases. This CDR3 is 14 amino acids long. Looked up from germline, CDR1 is MGHDK and CDR2 is SYGVNS. V shed 6 bases, J shed 3 bases, and the junction held 6 bases outside the gene matches. The CDR3 sequence: CASSRTGVSYEQYF. CDR3 nucleotides: TGTGCCAGCAGCCGGACAGGGGTTAGCTACGAGCAGTACTTC.

The V call is TRBV6-6, the J call TRBJ1-5, with D possibly TRBD1 on 5 matching bases. The germline V and J ends were trimmed by 4 bases and 9 bases, with 13 bases remaining between them. The CDR3 is 13 residues long. The germline V gene encodes CDR1 MNHNY and CDR2 SVGAGI (reference sequence). In DNA form, the CDR3 reads TGTGCCAGCAGTTGGGGGGAGGGAGGGCCCCAGCATTTT. Its protein product is CASSWGEGGPQHF.

This chain links TRBV6-1 with TRBJ1-1, with a possible D match to TRBD1 (6 bases). Germline V gene lookup returns CDR1 MNHNS and CDR2 SASEGT. This CDR3 has 14 amino acids. Trimming removed 7 bases at V and 1 base at J, with 13 bases between. CDR3 residues: CASTYTGTNTEAFF. The CDR3 region has the DNA TGTGCCAGCACATATACAGGGACGAACACTGAAGCTTTCTTT.